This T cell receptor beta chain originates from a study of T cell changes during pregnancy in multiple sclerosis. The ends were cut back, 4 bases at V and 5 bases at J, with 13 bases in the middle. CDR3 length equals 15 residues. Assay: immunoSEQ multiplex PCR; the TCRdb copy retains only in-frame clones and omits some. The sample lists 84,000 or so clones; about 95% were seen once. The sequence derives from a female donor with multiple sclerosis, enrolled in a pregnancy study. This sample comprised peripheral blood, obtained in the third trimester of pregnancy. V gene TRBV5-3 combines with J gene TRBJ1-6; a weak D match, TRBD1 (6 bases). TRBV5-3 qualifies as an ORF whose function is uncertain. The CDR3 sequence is CARSPCGGHNSPLHF. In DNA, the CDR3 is TGTGCCAGAAGCCCATGCGGGGGCCATAATTCACCCCTCCACTTT.